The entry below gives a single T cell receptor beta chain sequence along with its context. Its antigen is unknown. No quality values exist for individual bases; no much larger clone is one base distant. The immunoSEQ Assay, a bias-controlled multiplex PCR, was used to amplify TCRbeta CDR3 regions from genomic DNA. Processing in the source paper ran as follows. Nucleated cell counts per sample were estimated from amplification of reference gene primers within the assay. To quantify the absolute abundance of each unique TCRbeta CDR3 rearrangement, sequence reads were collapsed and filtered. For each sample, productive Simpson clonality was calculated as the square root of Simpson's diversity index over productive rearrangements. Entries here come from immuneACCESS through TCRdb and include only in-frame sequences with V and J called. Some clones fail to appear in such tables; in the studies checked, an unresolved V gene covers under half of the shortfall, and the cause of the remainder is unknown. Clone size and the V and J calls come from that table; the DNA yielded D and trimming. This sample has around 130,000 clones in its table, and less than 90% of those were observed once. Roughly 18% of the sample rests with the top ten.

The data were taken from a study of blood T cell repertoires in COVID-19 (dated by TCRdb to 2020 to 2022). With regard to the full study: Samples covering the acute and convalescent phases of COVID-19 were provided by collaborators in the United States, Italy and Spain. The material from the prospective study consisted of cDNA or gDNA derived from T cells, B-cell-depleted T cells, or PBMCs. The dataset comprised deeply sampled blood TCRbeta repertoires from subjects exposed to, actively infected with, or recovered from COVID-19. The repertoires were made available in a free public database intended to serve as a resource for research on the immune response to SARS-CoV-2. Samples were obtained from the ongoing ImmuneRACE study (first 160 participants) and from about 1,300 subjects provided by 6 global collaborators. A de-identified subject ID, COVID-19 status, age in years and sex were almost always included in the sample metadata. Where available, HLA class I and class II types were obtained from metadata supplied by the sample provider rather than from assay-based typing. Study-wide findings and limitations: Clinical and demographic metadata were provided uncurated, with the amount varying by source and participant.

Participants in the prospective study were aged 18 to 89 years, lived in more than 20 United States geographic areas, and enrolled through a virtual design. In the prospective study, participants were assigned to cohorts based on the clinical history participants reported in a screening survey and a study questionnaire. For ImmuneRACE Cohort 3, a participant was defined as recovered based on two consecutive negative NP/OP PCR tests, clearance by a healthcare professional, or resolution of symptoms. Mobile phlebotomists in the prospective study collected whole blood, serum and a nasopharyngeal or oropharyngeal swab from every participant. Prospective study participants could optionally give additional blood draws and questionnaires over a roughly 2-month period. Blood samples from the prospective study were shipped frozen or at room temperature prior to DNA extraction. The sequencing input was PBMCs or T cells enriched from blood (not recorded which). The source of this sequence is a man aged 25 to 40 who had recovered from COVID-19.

The sequenced DNA: TGTGCCAGCAGTTTAGTCCCCACTAGCGCGGGAGGCAAAAACATTCAGTACTTC. Its amino acids are CASSLVPTSAGGKNIQYF. This chain is built from TRBV27 and TRBJ2-4, with TRBD2 identical over 8 junction bases. V is cut back by 2 bases and J by 3 bases, with 12 bases in the junction unmatched. CDR1 and CDR2 are drawn from the germline V gene (reference sequence): MNHEY, SMNVEV. The CDR3 sequence holds 18 residues, the cysteine and phenylalanine included. Just the 54-base CDR3 DNA is kept, in frame starting at base 1.